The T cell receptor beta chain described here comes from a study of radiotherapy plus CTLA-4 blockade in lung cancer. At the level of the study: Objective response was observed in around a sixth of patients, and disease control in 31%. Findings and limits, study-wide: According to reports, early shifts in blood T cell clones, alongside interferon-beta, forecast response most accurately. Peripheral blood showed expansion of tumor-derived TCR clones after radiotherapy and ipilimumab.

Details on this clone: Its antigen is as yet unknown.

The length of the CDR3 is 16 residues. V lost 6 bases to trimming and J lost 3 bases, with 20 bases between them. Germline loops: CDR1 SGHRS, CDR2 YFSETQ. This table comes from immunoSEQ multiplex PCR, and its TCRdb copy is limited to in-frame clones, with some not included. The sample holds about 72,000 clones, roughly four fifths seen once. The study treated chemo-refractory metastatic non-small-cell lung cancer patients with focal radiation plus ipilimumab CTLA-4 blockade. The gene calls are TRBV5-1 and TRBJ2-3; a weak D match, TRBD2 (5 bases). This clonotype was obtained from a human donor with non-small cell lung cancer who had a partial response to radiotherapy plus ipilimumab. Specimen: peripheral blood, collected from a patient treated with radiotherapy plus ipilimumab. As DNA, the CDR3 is TGCGCCAGCACATCTGCCCTAGCAGCCGGGACAGATACGCAGTATTTT. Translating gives CASTSALAAGTDTQYF.